This TCR beta chain derives from a study of T cells in Graves' hyperthyroidism and ophthalmopathy. The study's findings and limits: Appearing also in blood were most of the thyroid clonotypes expanded above 0.001.

This clonotype showed up many times. No antigen is known for it. The CDR3 covers 14 residues. Germline assignment: CDR1 DFQATT and CDR2 SNEGSKA (reference sequence). The junction had 3 bases not matched to a gene; V was cut back by 4 bases and J by 0 bases. Those patients with uncontrolled infection, other autoimmune disease, pregnancy or lactation were excluded. Diagnostic decisions used clinical symptoms, serum thyroxine and TRAb, thyroid ultrasound and orbital computed tomography. Amplification of TCR beta CDR3 regions used RNA as the template. A set of HTBI primers served as the primers for a first-round RT-PCR of the TCR CDR3. One entry per CDR3 protein, called by TCRdb with MiXCR from the multiplex PCR reads. Among roughly 400,000 distinct CDR3 sequences, over 13% were seen once, and the ten largest hold approximately 27%.

The chain joins TRBV20-1 to TRBJ2-1; 7 bases line up with TRBD1. The sequence was obtained from a man aged 50-60 years with Graves' ophthalmopathy. The sequenced material came from blood. DNA for the CDR3: TGCAGTGCTACCCGACAGGGCTCCTACAATGAGCAGTTCTTC. The encoded protein is CSATRQGSYNEQFF.